This T cell receptor (beta chain) is from a study of T cells after posttransplantation cyclophosphamide (dated by TCRdb to 2016 to 2017). Study-level background: Using TRB sequencing, the study followed how the T cell repertoire rebuilt after myeloablative bone marrow transplantation with posttransplantation cyclophosphamide given as GVHD prophylaxis. TRB sequencing was also done on up to roughly 3 additional blood samples from 2 to 5.2 years after transplant in 3 patients, and on pretransplant blood from several patients. Blood from all 35 or so PTCy patients with 1-year posttransplant specimens was subjected to TRB sequencing. Because TRA and TRB clonality correlated tightly in about 9 samples, the subsequent TCR analyses were limited to TRB only. Samples from about 37 PTCy-treated patients and over 15 related bone marrow donors of those patients were subjected to antigen receptor sequencing. Public TRB sequences were searched against a database of over 3,500 sequences associated with responses to pathogens, tumor antigens, self-antigens and alloantigens. The investigation overall reported the following: The TRB repertoires of T cells infiltrating skin or GI tract showed only limited overlap with the TRB repertoires of T cells in blood. Donor-recipient similarity was low at 1-2 months but rose over the first year, and later blood repertoires were often dominated by donor CD8+ memory clones. Across the approximately 46 patients, TRB clonality was highly associated with recipient CMV seropositivity and CMV reactivation, and diversity with PTCy was similar to that in the CNI/methotrexate controls.

On the day of marrow donation, related bone marrow donors gave peripheral blood samples. Mononuclear cells from peripheral blood and bone marrow were separated by Ficoll-Hypaque density centrifugation and then cryopreserved. Clipping removes 3 bases from V and 7 bases from J, with 6 as the unmatched junction base count. The germline V gene sets CDR1 to MRHNA and CDR2 to SNTAGT. Measured from the cysteine to the phenylalanine, the CDR3 is 15 residues long. Kept here is only the CDR3 DNA, which spans 45 bases and is read in frame from base 1. Genomic DNA was used for TRB sequencing, which was performed with the immunoSEQ assay at survey resolution or with the hsTCRB kit. From the authors' description of their analysis: The immunoSEQ software was used for initial read processing, and the LymphoSeq R package was used for repertoire analyses. Clonality was calculated as 1 minus normalized Shannon entropy, and the Gini coefficient was also calculated for each TRB dataset. To infer phenotypes in unsorted samples, TRB sequences from sorted subsets of the recipient or donor were mapped onto unsorted samples from the same recipient. TCRdb holds this immuneACCESS table with in-frame rearrangements only. Some clones are missing; in checked studies, unresolved V genes explain under half, and the rest has no known cause. V and J calls plus clone size are reproduced from that table; the DNA served to infer D and trimming. This sample includes some 39,000 clones, and none of them was observed just once. The ten top clones hold roughly 1.1% of the sample.

This clone occurred a few times. Its antigen remains undetermined. There are no base qualities to consult, and no much larger clone falls within one base. The V and J segments used are TRBV6-4 and TRBJ2-1; 10 bases in the junction line up with TRBD2. This sequence was found in a girl aged 10 to 17 in good health, CMV-negative, and a related stem cell transplant donor. Sample: PBMCs. The sequence in DNA is TGTGCCAGCAGTGAATCAGGAGCGGGAGGGAATGAGCAGTTCTTC. Its translation is CASSESGAGGNEQFF.